These 5 T cell receptor beta chains came from one sample sequenced in a study of cytomegalovirus exposure and HLA in healthy donors. The primer mix had 60 Vbeta and 13 Jbeta primers. Produced via immunoSEQ multiplex PCR; TCRdb's table is partial and in-frame only. The profile shows 75,000 to 100,000 clones, 76% of them singletons. Input material: PBMCs. The receptors shown here come from a woman aged 55-75 years in good health and CMV-seropositive.

This CDR3 reads CASSRTSGLGELFF. The DNA of the CDR3 is TGCGCCAGCAGCCGGACTAGCGGTCTCGGGGAGCTGTTTTTT. The chain recombines TRBV4-1 with TRBJ2-2; 10 bases are a match to TRBD2. The CDR3 is made up of 14 amino acids. CDR1 is MGHRA, CDR2 YSYEKL, per germline. The trim removed 4 bases at V and 7 bases at J, leaving 3 bases unmatched.

This sequence joins TRBV6-6 and TRBJ2-1, with D possibly matching TRBD2 (7 bases). This CDR3 has 15 amino acids. Germline assignment: CDR1 MNHNY and CDR2 SVGAGI (reference sequence). Trimming cost V 7 bases and J 9 bases, with 22 bases left between them. This chain's CDR3 is CASTLGGGFDGEQFF. The CDR3 bases are TGTGCCAGCACCCTAGGGGGGGGTTTCGACGGTGAGCAGTTCTTC.

The V call is TRBV30, the J call TRBJ2-3, with D maybe TRBD2 (6 bases). V gave up 3 bases and J gave up 1 base, with 8 bases separating them. The CDR3 loop spans 13 amino acids. Per the germline V gene, CDR1 is GTSNPN and CDR2 is SVGIG (reference sequence). CDR3 coding DNA: TGTGCCTGGAGGGCTAGCGGCACAGATACGCAGTATTTT. This gives the protein CAWRASGTDTQYF.

The V gene is TRBV19, the J gene TRBJ1-5; 9 bases line up with TRBD1. The CDR3 is 14 amino acids. The ends lost 6 bases at V and 9 bases at J; junction bases unmatched: 9. Looked up from germline, CDR1 is LNHDA and CDR2 is SQIVND (reference sequence). The CDR3 protein is CASRQGQGRRPQHF. The DNA of the CDR3 is TGTGCCAGTAGACAGGGACAGGGTCGCCGGCCCCAGCATTTT.

The V and J genes are TRBV7-3 and TRBJ2-2; 9 bases agree with TRBD1. Per germline, CDR1 SGHTA and CDR2 FQGTGA. The CDR3 is 15 residues long. V shed 6 bases, J shed 5 bases, and the junction held 7 bases outside the gene matches. The DNA for the CDR3 is TGTGCCAGCAGAGCGGGGACAGGGCGGACCGGGGAGCTGTTTTTT. Its translation: CASRAGTGRTGELFF.